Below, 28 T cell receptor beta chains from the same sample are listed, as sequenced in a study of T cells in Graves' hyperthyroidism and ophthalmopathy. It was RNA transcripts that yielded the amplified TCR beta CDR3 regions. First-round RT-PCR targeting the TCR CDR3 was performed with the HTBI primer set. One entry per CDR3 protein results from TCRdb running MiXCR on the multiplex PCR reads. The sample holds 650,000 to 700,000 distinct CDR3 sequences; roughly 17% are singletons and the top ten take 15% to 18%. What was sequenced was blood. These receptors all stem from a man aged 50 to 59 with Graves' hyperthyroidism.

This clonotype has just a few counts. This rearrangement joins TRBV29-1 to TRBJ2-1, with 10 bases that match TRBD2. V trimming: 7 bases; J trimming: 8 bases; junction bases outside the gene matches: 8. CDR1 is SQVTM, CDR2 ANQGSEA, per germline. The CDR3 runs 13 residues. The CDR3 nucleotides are TGCAGCGCAGTCCTAGCGGGAGTGTATGAGCAGTTCTTC. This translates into CSAVLAGVYEQFF.

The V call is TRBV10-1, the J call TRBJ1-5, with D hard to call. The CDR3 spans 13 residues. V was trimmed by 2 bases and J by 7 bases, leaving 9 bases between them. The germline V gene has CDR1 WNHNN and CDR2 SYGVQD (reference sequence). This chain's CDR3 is CASSEGLFQPQHF. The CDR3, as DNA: TGCGCCAGCAGTGAGGGGCTCTTCCAGCCCCAGCATTTT.

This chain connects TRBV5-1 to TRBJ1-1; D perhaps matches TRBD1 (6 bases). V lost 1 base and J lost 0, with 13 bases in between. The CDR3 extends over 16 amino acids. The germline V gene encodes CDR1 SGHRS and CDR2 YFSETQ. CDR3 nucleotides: TGCGCCAGCAGCTTGCAGCGGGGGCAAATGAACACTGAAGCTTTCTTT. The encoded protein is CASSLQRGQMNTEAFF.

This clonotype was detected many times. CDR3 protein: CASSPRQGSGYTF. CDR3 in DNA: TGTGCCAGCAGCCCCCGACAGGGTAGTGGCTACACCTTC. The rearrangement joins TRBV3-1 to TRBJ1-2, with 7 bases that match TRBD1. CDR3 length equals 13 residues. The V segment lost 4 bases and the J segment 7 bases; nucleotides outside the gene matches: 6. Germline loops: CDR1 LGHDT, CDR2 YNNKEL (reference sequence).

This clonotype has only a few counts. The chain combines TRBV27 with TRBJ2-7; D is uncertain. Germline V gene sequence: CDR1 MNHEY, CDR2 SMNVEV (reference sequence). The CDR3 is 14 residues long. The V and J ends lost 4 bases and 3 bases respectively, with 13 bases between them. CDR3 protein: CASSSSPSYYEQYF. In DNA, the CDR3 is TGTGCCAGCAGTTCCTCACCCTCCTACTACGAGCAGTACTTC.

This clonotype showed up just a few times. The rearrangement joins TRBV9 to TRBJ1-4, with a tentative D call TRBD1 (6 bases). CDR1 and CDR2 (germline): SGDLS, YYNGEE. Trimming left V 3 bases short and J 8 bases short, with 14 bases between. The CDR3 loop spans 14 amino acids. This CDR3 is CASSAKGGEEKLFF. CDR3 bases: TGTGCCAGCAGCGCTAAGGGGGGAGAAGAAAAACTGTTTTTT.

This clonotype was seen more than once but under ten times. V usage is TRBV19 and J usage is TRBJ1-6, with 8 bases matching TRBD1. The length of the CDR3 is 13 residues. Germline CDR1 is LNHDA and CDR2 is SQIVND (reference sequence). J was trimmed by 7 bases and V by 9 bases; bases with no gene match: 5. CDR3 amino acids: CASEGQENSPLHF. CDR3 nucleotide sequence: TGTGCCAGCGAGGGACAGGAAAATTCACCCCTCCACTTT. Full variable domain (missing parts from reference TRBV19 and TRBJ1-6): DGGITQSPKYLFRKEGQNVTLSCEQNLNHDAMYWYRQDPGQGLRLIYYSQIVNDFQKGDIAEGYSVSREKKESFPLTVTSAQKNPTAFYLCASEGQENSPLHFGNGTRLTVT.

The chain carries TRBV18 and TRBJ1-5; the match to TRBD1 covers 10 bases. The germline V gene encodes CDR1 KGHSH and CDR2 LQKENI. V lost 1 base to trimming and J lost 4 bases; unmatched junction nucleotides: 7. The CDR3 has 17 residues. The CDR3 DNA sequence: TGTGCCAGCTCACCACTGGACAGGGGGACTTTGAATCAGCCCCAGCATTTT. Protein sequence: CASSPLDRGTLNQPQHF.

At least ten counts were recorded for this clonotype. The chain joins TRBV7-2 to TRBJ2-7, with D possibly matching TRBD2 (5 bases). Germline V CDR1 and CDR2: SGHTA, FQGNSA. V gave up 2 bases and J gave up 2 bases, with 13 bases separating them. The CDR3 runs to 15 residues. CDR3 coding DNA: TGTGCCAGCAGCTTAAAGAGCGGAACGCCCTACGAGCAGTACTTC. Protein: CASSLKSGTPYEQYF.

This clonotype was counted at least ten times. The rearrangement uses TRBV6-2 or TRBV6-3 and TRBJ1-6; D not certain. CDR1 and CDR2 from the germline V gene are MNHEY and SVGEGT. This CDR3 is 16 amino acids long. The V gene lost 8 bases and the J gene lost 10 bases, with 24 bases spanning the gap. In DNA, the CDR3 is TGTGCCAGCGGAGGCGGTTGGTGGGTCTCTGGCTCACCCCTCCACTTT. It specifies CASGGGWWVSGSPLHF.

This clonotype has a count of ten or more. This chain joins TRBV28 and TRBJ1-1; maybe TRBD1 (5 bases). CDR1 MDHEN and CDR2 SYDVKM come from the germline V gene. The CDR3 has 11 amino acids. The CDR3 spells CVSGGITEAFF. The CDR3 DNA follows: TGTGTCTCGGGGGGGATCACTGAAGCTTTCTTT.

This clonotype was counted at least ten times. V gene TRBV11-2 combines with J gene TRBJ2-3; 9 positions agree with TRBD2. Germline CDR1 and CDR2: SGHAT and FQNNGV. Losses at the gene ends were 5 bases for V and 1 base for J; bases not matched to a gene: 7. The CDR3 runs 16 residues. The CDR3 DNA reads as TGTGCCAGCAGCCCAGGACTAGCGAGAGGCACAGATACGCAGTATTTT. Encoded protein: CASSPGLARGTDTQYF.

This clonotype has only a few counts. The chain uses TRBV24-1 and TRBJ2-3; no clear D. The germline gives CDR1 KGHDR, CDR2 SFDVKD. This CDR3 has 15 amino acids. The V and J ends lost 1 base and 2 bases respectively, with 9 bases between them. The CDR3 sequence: CATSDFGEDTDTQYF. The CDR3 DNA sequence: TGTGCCACCAGTGATTTTGGGGAAGACACAGATACGCAGTATTTT.

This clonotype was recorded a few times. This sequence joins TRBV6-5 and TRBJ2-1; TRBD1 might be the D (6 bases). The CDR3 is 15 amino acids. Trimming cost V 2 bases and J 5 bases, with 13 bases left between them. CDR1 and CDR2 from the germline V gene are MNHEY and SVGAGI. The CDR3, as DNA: TGTGCCAGCAGTTACCATCCGGGACATCACAATGAGCAGTTCTTC. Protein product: CASSYHPGHHNEQFF.

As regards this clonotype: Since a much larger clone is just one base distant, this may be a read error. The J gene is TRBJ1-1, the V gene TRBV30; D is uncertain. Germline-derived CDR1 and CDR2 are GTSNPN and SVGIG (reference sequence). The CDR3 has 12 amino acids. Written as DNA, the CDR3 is TGTGTCTGGAGCGTGACGTCCTTGGGAGCTTTCTTT. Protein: CVWSVTSLGAFF.

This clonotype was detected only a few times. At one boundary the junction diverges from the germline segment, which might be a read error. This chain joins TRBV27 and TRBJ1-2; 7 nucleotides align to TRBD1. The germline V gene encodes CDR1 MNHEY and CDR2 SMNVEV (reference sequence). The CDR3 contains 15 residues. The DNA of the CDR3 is TGTGCCAGCAGTCTATCCCCGGGACAGTCTTATGGCTGCACCTTC. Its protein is CASSLSPGQSYGCTF.

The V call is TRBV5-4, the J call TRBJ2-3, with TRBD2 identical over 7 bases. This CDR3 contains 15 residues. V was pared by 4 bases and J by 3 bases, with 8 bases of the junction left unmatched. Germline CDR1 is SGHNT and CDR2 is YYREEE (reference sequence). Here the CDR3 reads CASSQDGSGTDTQYF. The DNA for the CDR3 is TGTGCCAGCAGCCAAGATGGTAGCGGGACAGATACGCAGTATTTT.

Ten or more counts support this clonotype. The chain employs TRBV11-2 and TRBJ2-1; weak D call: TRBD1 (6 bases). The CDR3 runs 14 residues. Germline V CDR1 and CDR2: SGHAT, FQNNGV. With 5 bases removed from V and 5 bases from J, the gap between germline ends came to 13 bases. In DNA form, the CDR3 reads TGTGCCAGCAGCCTCTTGGACAGAGACAATGAGCAGTTCTTC. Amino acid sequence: CASSLLDRDNEQFF.

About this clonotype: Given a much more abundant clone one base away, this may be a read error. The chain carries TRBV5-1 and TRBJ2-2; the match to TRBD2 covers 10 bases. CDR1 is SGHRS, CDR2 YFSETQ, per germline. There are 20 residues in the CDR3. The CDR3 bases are TGCGCCGGCAGCTCCCAGCCCCGAAGACTAGCGGGCCTGCCGATCGGGGAGCTGTTTTTT. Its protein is CAGSSQPRRLAGLPIGELFF. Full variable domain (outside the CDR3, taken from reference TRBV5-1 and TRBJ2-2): KAGVTQTPRYLIKTRGQQVTLSCSPISGHRSVSWYQQTPGQGLQFLFEYFSETQRNKGNFPGRFSGRQFSNSRSEMNVSTLELGDSALYLCAGSSQPRRLAGLPIGELFFGEGSRLTVL.

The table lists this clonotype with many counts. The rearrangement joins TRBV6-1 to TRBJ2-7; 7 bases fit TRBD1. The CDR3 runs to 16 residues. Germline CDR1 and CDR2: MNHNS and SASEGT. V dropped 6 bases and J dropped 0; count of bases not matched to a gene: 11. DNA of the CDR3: TGTGCCAGCAGCCACACCCAGGGACAGAACTCCTACGAGCAGTACTTC. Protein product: CASSHTQGQNSYEQYF.

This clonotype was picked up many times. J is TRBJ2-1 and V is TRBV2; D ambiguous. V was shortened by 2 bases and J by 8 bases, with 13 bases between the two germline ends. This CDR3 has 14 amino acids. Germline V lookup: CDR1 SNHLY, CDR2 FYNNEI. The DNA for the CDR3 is TGTGCCAGCAGTGAACTGGGTTTGATAGATGAGCAGTTCTTC. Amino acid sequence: CASSELGLIDEQFF. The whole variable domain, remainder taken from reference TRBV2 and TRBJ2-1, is EPEVTQTPSHQVTQMGQEVILRCVPISNHLYFYWYRQILGQKVEFLVSFYNNEISEKSEIFDDQFSVERPDGSNFTLKIRSTKLEDSAMYFCASSELGLIDEQFFGPGTRLTVL.

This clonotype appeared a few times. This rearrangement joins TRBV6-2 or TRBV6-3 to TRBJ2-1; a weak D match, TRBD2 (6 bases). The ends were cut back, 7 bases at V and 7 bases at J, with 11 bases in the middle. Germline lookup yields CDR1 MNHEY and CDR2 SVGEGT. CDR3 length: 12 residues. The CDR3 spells CASTWTMNEQFF. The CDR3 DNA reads TGTGCCAGCACCTGGACTATGAATGAGCAGTTCTTC.

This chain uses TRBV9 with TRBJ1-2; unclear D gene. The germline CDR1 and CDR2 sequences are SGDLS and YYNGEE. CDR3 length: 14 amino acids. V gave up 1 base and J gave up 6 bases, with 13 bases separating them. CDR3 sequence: CASSVYGERDGYTF. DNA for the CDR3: TGTGCCAGCAGCGTATACGGGGAAAGGGATGGCTACACCTTC.

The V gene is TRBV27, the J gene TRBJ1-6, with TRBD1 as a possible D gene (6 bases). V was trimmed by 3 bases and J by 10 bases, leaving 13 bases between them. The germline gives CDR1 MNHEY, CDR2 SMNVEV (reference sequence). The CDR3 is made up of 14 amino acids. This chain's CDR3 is CASSFRGAGSPLHF. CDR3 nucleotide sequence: TGTGCCAGCAGTTTTAGGGGGGCTGGGTCACCCCTCCACTTT.

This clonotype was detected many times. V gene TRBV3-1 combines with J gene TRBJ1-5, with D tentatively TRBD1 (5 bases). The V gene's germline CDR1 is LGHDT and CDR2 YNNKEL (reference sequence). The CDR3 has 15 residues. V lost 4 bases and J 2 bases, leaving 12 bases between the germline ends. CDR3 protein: CASSPSPGGNQPQHF. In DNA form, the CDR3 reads TGTGCCAGCAGCCCTTCACCGGGGGGCAATCAGCCCCAGCATTTT.

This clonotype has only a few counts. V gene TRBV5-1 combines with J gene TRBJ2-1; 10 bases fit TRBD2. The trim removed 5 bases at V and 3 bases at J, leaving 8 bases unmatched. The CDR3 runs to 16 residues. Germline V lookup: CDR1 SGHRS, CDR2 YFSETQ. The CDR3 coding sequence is TGCGCCAGCAGTGGTAGCGGGAGGACAGGCTACAATGAGCAGTTCTTC. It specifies CASSGSGRTGYNEQFF.

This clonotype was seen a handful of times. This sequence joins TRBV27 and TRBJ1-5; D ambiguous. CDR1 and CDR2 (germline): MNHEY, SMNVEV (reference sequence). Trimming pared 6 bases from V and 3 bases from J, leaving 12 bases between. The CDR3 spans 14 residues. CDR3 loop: CASSPRVANQPQHF. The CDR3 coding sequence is TGTGCCAGCAGCCCGCGGGTTGCCAATCAGCCCCAGCATTTT.

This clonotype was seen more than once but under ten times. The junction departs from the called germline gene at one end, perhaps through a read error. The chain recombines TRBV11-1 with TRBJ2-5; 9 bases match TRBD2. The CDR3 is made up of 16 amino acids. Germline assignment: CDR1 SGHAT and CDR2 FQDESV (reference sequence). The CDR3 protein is CASSLAGNQYQETQYF. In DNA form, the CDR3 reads TGTGCCAGCAGCCTAGCGGGGAATCAGTACCAAGAGACCCAGTACTTC. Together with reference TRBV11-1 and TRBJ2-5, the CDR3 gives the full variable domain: EAEVAQSPRYKITEKSQAVAFWCDPISGHATLYWYRQILGQGPELLVQFQDESVVDDSQLPKDRFSAERLKGVDSTLKIQPAELGDSAMYLCASSLAGNQYQETQYFGPGTRLLVL.